This TCR beta chain emerged from a study of blood T cells in healthy people across ages. Alongside a J-beta primer mix, a sample-barcoded 5' primer served in a second PCR lasting about 7 to 11 cycles. TCRdb reanalysed the 5' RACE reads using MiXCR and keeps one entry per CDR3 protein. Of about a million distinct CDR3 sequences listed, around 48% are singletons. Study outcomes and limitations: The study could not conclusively compare naive and antigen-experienced cells, given its unsorted PBMCs. Older age went with lower TCR beta diversity per million T cells, in a roughly linear way.

For this clonotype: Its antigen remains unidentified. At one end the junction does not follow the germline gene, possibly because of a read error.

CDR3 length: 13 amino acids. Germline-derived CDR1 and CDR2 are MGHRA and YSYEKL. This receptor was taken from a man aged 30 to 45 in good health. The sample was blood. This chain connects TRBV4-1 to TRBJ2-1; TRBD2 matches 7 bases. The CDR3 DNA follows: TGCGCCCGCAGCGGCACTAGCGTCGATGAGCAGTTCTTC. Its protein product is CARSGTSVDEQFF.